Below are 22 T cell receptor beta chains sequenced from a single sample in a study of shared clonotypes between healthy human individuals. The repertoire was sequenced with immunoSEQ multiplex PCR; TCRdb's copy has only in-frame clones and lacks some. Found here are hundreds of thousands of clones, less than 75% of them singletons; the top ten hold about 10%. Input material: memory CD4+ T cells sorted from blood. As for subset: CD45RA-negative fraction. The receptors derive from a man in his thirties or forties in good health.

In its sample, this clone was seen a few times. The rearrangement joins TRBV27 to TRBJ1-2, with D tentatively TRBD1 (5 bases). V lost 4 bases and J 6 bases, leaving 24 bases between the germline ends. CDR3 length: 17 residues. In germline, CDR1 is MNHEY, CDR2 SMNVEV (reference sequence). CDR3 region: CASSSVGTEGRFNGYTF. CDR3 sequence (DNA): TGTGCCAGCAGTTCAGTCGGGACTGAGGGGAGGTTTAATGGCTACACCTTC.

This chain joins TRBV5-6 and TRBJ1-5; D is unclear. The CDR3 runs 15 residues. The germline CDR1 and CDR2 sequences are SGHDT and YYEEEE. V lost 3 bases, J lost 2 bases, and 12 bases lay in between. CDR3 DNA: TGTGCCAGCAGCTCATCAATAGGGCGCAATCAGCCCCAGCATTTT. Its protein is CASSSSIGRNQPQHF.

V is TRBV28 and J is TRBJ2-7; TRBD2 matches 10 bases. The CDR3 sequence is 14 residues long. Germline V gene lookup returns CDR1 MDHEN and CDR2 SYDVKM. Trimming removed 5 bases from V and 3 bases from J; junction bases left unmatched: 4. The CDR3: CASSTLAGRYEQYF. CDR3 DNA: TGTGCCAGCAGTACACTAGCGGGGCGCTACGAGCAGTACTTC. The full variable domain, completed using reference TRBV28 and TRBJ2-7, is DVKVTQSSRYLVKRTGEKVFLECVQDMDHENMFWYRQDPGLGLRLIYFSYDVKMKEKGDIPEGYSVSREKKERFSLILESASTNQTSMYLCASSTLAGRYEQYFGPGTRLTVT.

The table lists this clone with many counts. The V and J genes are TRBV5-3 and TRBJ2-7; 8 nucleotides match TRBD1. TRBV5-3 is classed as an ORF, of uncertain function. V lost 1 base and J lost 7; bases outside the gene matches: 10. CDR3 length equals 15 residues. The CDR3 reads CARSLPRGRREEQYF. CDR3 coding DNA: TGTGCCAGAAGCTTGCCCAGGGGGCGGAGGGAGGAGCAGTACTTC.

This chain joins TRBV6-5 and TRBJ2-5; TRBD2 matches 8 bases. The CDR3 loop spans 16 amino acids. The germline gives CDR1 MNHEY, CDR2 SVGAGI. The trim removed 2 bases at V and 4 bases at J, leaving 9 bases unmatched. In nucleotides, the CDR3 is TGTGCCAGCAGTTACACGGGAGGGCCTTCTTCAGAGACCCAGTACTTC. As protein: CASSYTGGPSSETQYF.

The rearrangement joins TRBV4-1 to TRBJ2-3; D might be TRBD2 (6 bases). The V and J ends lost 6 bases and 5 bases respectively, with 12 bases between them. The CDR3 sequence is 13 residues long. Germline lookup yields CDR1 MGHRA and CDR2 YSYEKL. The CDR3 nucleotides read TGCGCCAGCAGTAGGGACTTTTTAGATACGCAGTATTTT. Translating gives CASSRDFLDTQYF.

The V gene is TRBV2, the J gene TRBJ1-1; possible D gene TRBD1, 6 bases. CDR1 is SNHLY and CDR2 is FYNNEI in the germline V gene. The V gene lost 5 bases and the J gene lost 0 bases, with 7 bases spanning the gap. This CDR3 has 13 amino acids. CDR3 amino acids: CASSPGVNTEAFF. The CDR3 coding sequence is TGTGCCAGCAGTCCAGGGGTGAACACTGAAGCTTTCTTT.

The chain is built from TRBV19 and TRBJ1-5; D call uncertain. CDR3 length: 13 amino acids. Per the germline V gene, CDR1 is LNHDA and CDR2 is SQIVND (reference sequence). Trimming pared 5 bases from V and 1 base from J, leaving 6 bases between. CDR3 in amino acids: CASSSESNQPQHF. The CDR3 DNA reads as TGTGCCAGTAGTTCAGAAAGCAATCAGCCCCAGCATTTT.

The rearrangement uses TRBV27 and TRBJ2-7, with D perhaps TRBD2 (6 bases). Germline V CDR1 and CDR2: MNHEY, SMNVEV (reference sequence). V lost 8 bases and J lost 0, with 17 bases in between. The CDR3 extends over 15 amino acids. The CDR3 here is CASLLGRGSSYEQYF. CDR3 in DNA: TGTGCCAGCCTTTTAGGTCGGGGGTCCTCCTACGAGCAGTACTTC.

This clone was found a few times. This chain connects TRBV4-2 to TRBJ1-1; possibly TRBD1 for D (6 bases). With 0 bases removed from V and 5 bases from J, the gap between germline ends came to 16 bases. Germline assignment: CDR1 LGHNA and CDR2 YNFKEQ. The CDR3 has 16 residues. The CDR3 DNA is TGTGCCAGCAGCCAAGATTCCGGGGGCGGGTTGACTGAAGCTTTCTTT. It encodes CASSQDSGGGLTEAFF.

About this clone: The sample contains more than one DNA sequence encoding this CDR3. This chain uses TRBV7-9 with TRBJ2-1; possible D gene TRBD2, 5 bases. The V end was cut by 5 bases, the J end by 0 bases, with 11 bases between. This CDR3 comprises 15 residues. The germline CDR1 and CDR2 sequences are SEHNR and FQNEAQ (reference sequence). CDR3 region: CASSLRGSSYNEQFF. CDR3 bases: TGTGCCAGCAGCCTTCGGGGAAGCTCCTACAATGAGCAGTTCTTC. Full variable domain (missing parts from reference TRBV7-9 and TRBJ2-1): DTGVSQNPRHKITKRGQNVTFRCDPISEHNRLYWYRQTLGQGPEFLTYFQNEAQLEKSRLLSDRFSAERPKGSFSTLEIQRTEQGDSAMYLCASSLRGSSYNEQFFGPGTRLTVL.

The rearrangement uses TRBV5-4 and TRBJ2-7, with 9 bases aligning to TRBD1. V shed 4 bases, J shed 0 bases, and the junction held 8 bases outside the gene matches. From germline, CDR1 is SGHNT and CDR2 YYREEE (reference sequence). The CDR3 totals 16 residues. The CDR3 region has the DNA TGTGCCAGCAGCGCCTTGGACAGGGGAAGCTCCTACGAGCAGTACTTC. Amino acids: CASSALDRGSSYEQYF.

The chain employs TRBV5-1 and TRBJ2-3, with a possible D match to TRBD2 (5 bases). This CDR3 is built from 14 residues. V was trimmed by 2 bases and J by 2 bases, leaving 9 bases between them. Germline V gives CDR1 SGHRS, CDR2 YFSETQ. The CDR3 coding sequence is TGCGCCAGCAGCTTAGGTGGACTCACAGATACGCAGTATTTT. This encodes CASSLGGLTDTQYF.

This clone has only one observation. The chain couples TRBV6-5 to TRBJ1-3; D is unclear. Trimming removed 4 bases at V and 0 bases at J, with 13 bases between. The CDR3 totals 16 residues. CDR1 MNHEY and CDR2 SVGAGI come from the germline V gene. CDR3 coding DNA: TGTGCCAGCAGTTCGGTCCCAGGCCGCTCTGGAAACACCATATATTTT. Translating gives CASSSVPGRSGNTIYF.

The gene calls are TRBV30 and TRBJ1-1; D gene ambiguous. The CDR3 extends over 11 amino acids. CDR1 and CDR2 from the germline V gene are GTSNPN and SVGIG (reference sequence). The V and J ends lost 2 bases and 4 bases respectively, with 5 bases between them. In nucleotides, the CDR3 is TGTGCCTGGAGTAGGGCCACTGAAGCTTTCTTT. Translating it yields CAWSRATEAFF.

The chain combines TRBV4-3 with TRBJ2-2, with D uncertain. Germline V gives CDR1 LGHNA, CDR2 YSLEER. CDR3 size: 16 residues. V was cut by 0 bases and J by 0 bases, with 8 bases left in between. CDR3 region: CASSQDGSANTGELFF. In nucleotides, the CDR3 is TGCGCCAGCAGCCAAGATGGCTCCGCGAACACCGGGGAGCTGTTTTTT.

This clone was seen more than once but under ten times. V usage is TRBV2 and J usage is TRBJ2-1; D gene uncertain. The CDR3 runs to 12 residues. Trimming left V 3 bases short and J 9 bases short, with 9 bases between. Germline V gene sequence: CDR1 SNHLY, CDR2 FYNNEI. CDR3 in amino acids: CASSERRGEQFF. In nucleotides, the CDR3 is TGTGCCAGCAGTGAGCGTCGAGGTGAGCAGTTCTTC.

The chain links TRBV14 to TRBJ2-5; D uncertain. Germline-derived CDR1 and CDR2 are SGHDN and FVKESK. Trimming stripped 1 base from V and 7 bases from J, with 13 bases between. This CDR3 contains 14 residues. DNA of the CDR3: TGTGCCAGCAGCCAAGGGGCCGCTTGGGGGACCCAGTACTTC. This encodes CASSQGAAWGTQYF.

This chain uses TRBV7-4 with TRBJ1-4; a weak D match, TRBD1 (6 bases). CDR1 and CDR2 from the germline V gene are SGHVT and SQSDAQ. Trimming cost V 0 bases and J 4 bases, with 9 bases left between them. The CDR3 consists of 15 residues. The CDR3 here is CASSLATGNNEKLFF. CDR3 nucleotides: TGTGCCAGCAGCTTAGCGACAGGCAATAATGAAAAACTGTTTTTT.

The V gene is TRBV9, the J gene TRBJ1-5; D is uncertain. CDR1 is SGDLS and CDR2 is YYNGEE in the germline V gene. Trimming shortened V by 4 bases and J by 7 bases, and 15 bases separated the two germline ends. CDR3 length: 14 residues. CDR3 nucleotide sequence: TGTGCCAGCAGCCCAACCCTTCTGGGACAGCCCCAGCATTTT. Translation: CASSPTLLGQPQHF.

The rearrangement links TRBV5-1 to TRBJ2-5, with 8 bases lining up with TRBD1. Germline CDR1 is SGHRS and CDR2 is YFSETQ. CDR3 length: 16 amino acids. Trimming cost V 0 bases and J 4 bases; bases outside gene matches: 8. The CDR3 loop is CASSLVEGQDGETQYF. Here the CDR3 DNA reads TGCGCCAGCAGCTTGGTGGAGGGACAGGACGGAGAGACCCAGTACTTC.

The V and J genes are TRBV11-2 and TRBJ2-7, with TRBD2 matching over 10 bases. V was clipped by 4 bases and J by 7 bases; unmatched bases: 10. Per germline, CDR1 SGHAT and CDR2 FQNNGV. This CDR3 spans 15 amino acids. CDR3 sequence reads: CASSSLRSGRFEQYF. CDR3 DNA: TGTGCCAGCAGCTCGTTACGTAGCGGGAGGTTTGAGCAGTACTTC.